This TCR beta chain was sequenced during a study of blood T cell repertoires in COVID-19. For the study at large: PBMCs, B-cell-depleted T cells, or T cells provided the cDNA or gDNA that made up the material.

As handled by the study authors: Reference gene primer amplification gave estimated nucleated cell counts. TCRdb's copy holds only in-frame clones and misses some; the assay was immunoSEQ multiplex PCR. V, J and clone size were drawn from that table, and D and trimming were deduced from the DNA. Among just under 90,000 clones, 90% to 95% were seen once, and the ten largest hold 1.5% to 2%. The sequencing sample was made of peripheral blood. The receptor was derived from a man aged 55 to 70 with acute or convalescent COVID-19.

The CDR3 loop is CASSQGWGGGYGYTF. DNA of the CDR3: TGTGCCAGCAGCCAGGGTTGGGGAGGGGGCTATGGCTACACCTTC. This chain links TRBV7-2 with TRBJ1-2; possibly TRBD1 for D (6 bases). Trimming took 5 bases from V and 4 from J, leaving 17 bases between them. Germline V gene lookup returns CDR1 SGHTA and CDR2 FQGNSA. This CDR3 comprises 15 residues.